The sequence of this T cell receptor (beta chain) was determined in a study of early T cells in non-severe SARS-CoV-2 infection (dated by TCRdb to the early 2020s). About the investigation overall: Because TCR sequencing relied on bulk RNA taken from unsorted whole blood, pairing of alpha and beta chains was not possible.

Set within a cohort of healthcare workers in London, UK, this nested case-control study involved weekly PCR testing of nasopharyngeal swabs along with blood sampling. Between 23 and 31 March 2020, the week of the UK lockdown, healthcare workers were enrolled and then followed up weekly for as long as 16 weeks. The receptor library was made with 5' RACE. Sequencing instrument: NextSeq 500. Unique molecular identifiers were attached to individual cDNA molecules in the TCR library protocol so that sequencing error and PCR bias could be corrected. Sequencing covered both TCR alpha and beta chains, and within each sample the abundances of alpha and beta sequences were tightly co-correlated. In the authors' own workflow: Decombinator V4 was used to perform V gene, J gene and CDR3 annotation of TCR sequences. Expanded TCRs were defined as changing significantly between any two time points under a Poisson model with p below 0.0001. Abundances of TCRs were expressed as counts per million after normalisation to the total number of TCRs sequenced in each sample. MAIT TCRs were defined by TRAV1-2 paired with TRAJ12, TRAJ20 or TRAJ33, and iNKT TCRs by TRAV10 paired with TRAJ18. VDJdb, accessed 1 November 2021, was searched for CMV, EBV and SARS-CoV-2 annotated TCRs, with TCRs annotated for multiple antigens excluded. TCRdb's own reprocessing of the public reads used fastp at Q25 and MiXCR and kept productive beta chains. Entries that share a CDR3 protein sequence are merged under the most common genes and DNA. TCRdb, rather than the study authors, made the V and J calls. Recorded for this sample are roughly 60,000 distinct CDR3 sequences; around 5.6% of them occurred a single time. About 7% of the sample belongs to the ten largest clones.

The research as a whole found: VDJdb matching was skewed toward anti-spike CD8 responses, so virus-specific expansions were likely underestimated and private and CD4 specificities were missed.

Of note for this clonotype: This clone's antigen is unknown. There are no base qualities to consult, and no much larger clone falls within one base.

The CDR3 sequence holds 18 residues, the cysteine and phenylalanine included. Of the read, only the CDR3 DNA is kept; its 54 bases are in frame from base 1. The germline V gene sets CDR1 to SGHVS and CDR2 to FQNEAQ. The germline V end is reduced by 4 bases and the J end by 6 bases; junction bases left unmatched: 17. Recombination linked TRBV7-8 to TRBJ2-2, and TRBD1 aligns with 7 junction nucleotides. Sequencing was done on a sample of whole blood. The receptor was isolated from an adult who was a healthcare worker with PCR-confirmed SARS-CoV-2 infection or an uninfected control (not recorded which). The sequenced DNA is TGTGCCAGCAGCTCAAGGGGAAGGGGGCGGCGATCACCCGGGGAGCTGTTTTTT. Translation gives CASSSRGRGRRSPGELFF.